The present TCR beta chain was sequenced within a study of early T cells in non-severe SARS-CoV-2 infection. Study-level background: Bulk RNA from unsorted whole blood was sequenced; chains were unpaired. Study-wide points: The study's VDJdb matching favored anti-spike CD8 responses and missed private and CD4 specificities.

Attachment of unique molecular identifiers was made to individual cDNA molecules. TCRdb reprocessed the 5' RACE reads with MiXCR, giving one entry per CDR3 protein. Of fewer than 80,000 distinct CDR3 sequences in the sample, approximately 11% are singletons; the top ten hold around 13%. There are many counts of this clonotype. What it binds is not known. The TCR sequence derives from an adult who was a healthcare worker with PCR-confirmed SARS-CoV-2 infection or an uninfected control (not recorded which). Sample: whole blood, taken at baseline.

Written as DNA, the CDR3 is TGTGCCAGCAGTGAAAGGGAGAACACTGAAGCTTTCTTT. This codes for CASSERENTEAFF. V usage is TRBV6-1 and J usage is TRBJ1-1; D unresolved. Between the trimmed V and J ends, which lost 2 bases and 1 base, there was a span of 5 bases. This CDR3 has 13 residues. The V gene's germline CDR1 is MNHNS and CDR2 SASEGT.